This T cell receptor (beta chain) is from a study of blood T cell repertoires in COVID-19. On the study more broadly: Samples came from the United States, Italy and Spain, spanning acute and convalescent COVID-19. Sample material is recorded as cDNA or gDNA derived from T cells, B-cell-depleted T cells, or PBMCs.

The CDR3 is 13 amino acids. Germline CDR1 reads MDHEN; CDR2 reads SYDVKM. V lost 11 bases to trimming and J lost 0 bases, with 10 bases between them. Source study methods: Amplification from reference gene primers served as the basis for estimated nucleated cell counts. Assay: immunoSEQ multiplex PCR; the TCRdb copy retains only in-frame clones and omits some. D and trimming come from the DNA, and the V and J calls and clone size come from that table. The table includes 150,000 or so clones, 80% to 90% detected once. This sequence was found in a woman in her seventies with acute or convalescent COVID-19. V usage is TRBV28 and J usage is TRBJ2-2; D might be TRBD2 (5 bases). Material: peripheral blood. DNA for the CDR3: TGTGCCGCGTATAGCGCGAACACCGGGGAGCTGTTTTTT. It translates to CAAYSANTGELFF.